The 10 T cell receptor beta chains presented below share a single source sample, sequenced in a study of early T cells in non-severe SARS-CoV-2 infection. TCRdb used MiXCR to reprocess the 5' RACE reads, holding one entry per CDR3 protein. The sample consists of about 22,000 distinct CDR3 sequences, around 3.5% of them appearing once. Source material: whole blood. The source is an adult who was a healthcare worker with PCR-confirmed SARS-CoV-2 infection or an uninfected control (not recorded which).

By sample fraction, this clonotype is medium-sized (0.01 to 0.1%). The V call is TRBV19, the J call TRBJ2-1; TRBD2 is a possible D gene (5 bases). Germline V gene sequence: CDR1 LNHDA, CDR2 SQIVND (reference sequence). V was trimmed by 5 bases and J by 9 bases, leaving 14 bases between them. CDR3 length: 13 amino acids. CDR3 sequence: CASSFALVGEQFF. The DNA for the CDR3 is TGTGCCAGTAGTTTCGCACTAGTCGGTGAGCAGTTCTTC.

This clonotype was seen ten or more times. The rearrangement links TRBV4-2 to TRBJ2-4, with 14 bases lining up with TRBD2. Germline V lookup: CDR1 LGHNA, CDR2 YNFKEQ. This CDR3 is built from 18 residues. Trimming removed 0 bases from V and 3 bases from J; junction bases left unmatched: 4. The chain's CDR3 is CASSQDSGTSGGKNIQYF. DNA of the CDR3: TGTGCCAGCAGCCAAGATTCCGGGACTAGCGGGGGCAAAAACATTCAGTACTTC.

This clonotype has ten or more counts. The J gene is TRBJ1-4, the V gene TRBV29-1; no clear D. V dropped 2 bases and J dropped 0 bases, with 7 bases sitting between them. The length of the CDR3 is 14 residues. Looked up from germline, CDR1 is SQVTM and CDR2 is ANQGSEA. Here the CDR3 DNA reads TGCAGCGTTGAATTTGGAGCAACTAATGAAAAACTGTTTTTT. This encodes CSVEFGATNEKLFF. Drawing the rest from reference TRBV29-1 and TRBJ1-4, the complete variable domain is SAVISQKPSRDICQRGTSLTIQCQVDSQVTMMFWYRQQPGQSLTLIATANQGSEATYESGFVIDKFPISRPNLTFSTLTVSNMSPEDSSIYLCSVEFGATNEKLFFGSGTQLSVL.

The chain employs TRBV2 and TRBJ1-2; D not resolved. The V and J ends lost 10 bases and 5 bases respectively, with 2 bases between them. CDR3 length: 8 amino acids. From germline, CDR1 is SNHLY and CDR2 FYNNEI. The CDR3 sequence: CAKYGYTF. The CDR3 DNA sequence: TGTGCCAAATATGGCTACACCTTC.

This clonotype was counted ten times or more. This sequence joins TRBV11-2 and TRBJ2-7; D may match TRBD1 or TRBD2 (5 bases each). Germline values: CDR1 SGHAT, CDR2 FQNNGV. This CDR3 is built from 15 residues. V was cut by 4 bases and J by 1 base, with 14 bases left in between. CDR3 DNA: TGTGCCAGCAGCTCGGGACCGTCGATATCCTACGAGCAGTACTTC. It encodes CASSSGPSISYEQYF.

This clonotype was seen more than once but under ten times. This sequence joins TRBV15 and TRBJ2-1, with D maybe TRBD1 (5 bases). The germline V gene encodes CDR1 LNHNV and CDR2 YYDKDF (reference sequence). The CDR3 totals 15 residues. V shed 0 bases and J shed 5 bases, with 11 bases lying between them. The CDR3: CATSREATDDNEQFF. In nucleotides, the CDR3 is TGTGCCACCAGCAGAGAGGCGACAGATGACAATGAGCAGTTCTTC.

This clonotype was found many times. The V gene is TRBV12-3 or TRBV12-4, the J gene TRBJ2-7, with 7 bases aligning to TRBD1. The CDR3 has 14 residues. V gave up 3 bases and J gave up 2 bases; unmatched junction bases: 4. The DNA of the CDR3 is TGTGCCAGCAGTTTGGGACAGCTCACCTACGAGCAGTACTTC. Translating it yields CASSLGQLTYEQYF.

The table lists this clonotype with many counts. The chain has TRBV15 and TRBJ2-7; 9 bases align to TRBD2. Unmatched junction bases numbered 4, after V lost 1 base and J lost 0 bases. There are 16 residues in the CDR3. Germline values: CDR1 LNHNV, CDR2 YYDKDF (reference sequence). CDR3 sequence reads: CATSRGLAGSSYEQYF. The CDR3 bases are TGTGCCACCAGCAGAGGTCTAGCGGGGTCCTCCTACGAGCAGTACTTC.

The sample holds many counts of this clonotype. This chain connects TRBV6-6 to TRBJ1-6; the match to TRBD1 covers 7 bases. After removal of 5 bases from V and 10 bases from J, the junction contained 14 bases not matched to a gene. This CDR3 comprises 16 residues. Germline lookup yields CDR1 MNHNY and CDR2 SVGAGI (reference sequence). The CDR3, as DNA: TGTGCCAGCAGTAGGGTCAGGGGGGAGTACCACTCACCCCTCCACTTT. It specifies CASSRVRGEYHSPLHF.

This clonotype occurred many times. This chain links TRBV28 with TRBJ2-5; 8 bases are shared with TRBD2. The germline gives CDR1 MDHEN, CDR2 SYDVKM. The J segment lost 3 bases and the V segment lost 10 bases, leaving 10 bases of the junction unmatched. The CDR3 consists of 14 residues. Here the CDR3 DNA reads TGTGCCACAGGGTTGTCCGGGGGGGAAGAGACCCAGTACTTC. Its protein is CATGLSGGEETQYF.